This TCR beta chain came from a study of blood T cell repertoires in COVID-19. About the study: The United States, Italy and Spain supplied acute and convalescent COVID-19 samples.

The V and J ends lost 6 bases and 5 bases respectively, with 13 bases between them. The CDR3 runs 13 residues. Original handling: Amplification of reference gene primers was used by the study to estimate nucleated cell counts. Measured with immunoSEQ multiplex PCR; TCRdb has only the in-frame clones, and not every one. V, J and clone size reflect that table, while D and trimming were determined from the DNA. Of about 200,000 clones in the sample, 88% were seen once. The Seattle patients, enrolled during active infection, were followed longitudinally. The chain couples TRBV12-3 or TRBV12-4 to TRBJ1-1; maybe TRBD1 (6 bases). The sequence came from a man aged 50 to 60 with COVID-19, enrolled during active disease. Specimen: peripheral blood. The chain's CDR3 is CASRNRVWTEAFF. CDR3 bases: TGTGCCAGCAGGAACAGGGTTTGGACTGAAGCTTTCTTT.